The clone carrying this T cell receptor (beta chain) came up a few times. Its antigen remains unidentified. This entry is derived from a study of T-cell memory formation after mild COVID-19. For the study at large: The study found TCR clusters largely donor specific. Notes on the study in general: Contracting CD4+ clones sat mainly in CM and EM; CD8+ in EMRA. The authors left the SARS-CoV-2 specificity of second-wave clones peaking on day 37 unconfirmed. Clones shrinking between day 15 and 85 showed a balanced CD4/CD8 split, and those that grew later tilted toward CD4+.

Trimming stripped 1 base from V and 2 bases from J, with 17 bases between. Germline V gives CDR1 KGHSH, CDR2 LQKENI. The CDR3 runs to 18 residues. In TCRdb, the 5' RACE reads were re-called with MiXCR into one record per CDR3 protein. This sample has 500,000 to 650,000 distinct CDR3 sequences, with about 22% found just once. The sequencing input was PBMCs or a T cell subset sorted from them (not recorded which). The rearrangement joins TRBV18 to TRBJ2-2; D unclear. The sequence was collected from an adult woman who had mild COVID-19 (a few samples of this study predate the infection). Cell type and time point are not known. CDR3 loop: CASSPQSSAFLNTGELFF. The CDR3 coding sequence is TGTGCCAGCTCACCACAGTCGTCGGCGTTTCTCAACACCGGGGAGCTGTTTTTT.